Below, 32 T cell receptor beta chains from the same sample are listed, as sequenced in a study of T cell responses to AZD1222 COVID-19 vaccine. Here immunoSEQ multiplex PCR was the method, and the copy in TCRdb shows in-frame clones only, minus some. The sample yields 75,000 to 100,000 clones, around nine tenths seen once. The material sequenced was peripheral blood, taken on day 0 of AZD1222 vaccination. These receptors were obtained from an adult in good health.

The chain recombines TRBV7-2 with TRBJ1-4; 9 bases are shared with TRBD1. Germline assignment: CDR1 SGHTA and CDR2 FQGNSA. V lost 6 bases and J lost 10; bases outside the gene matches: 21. CDR3 length equals 18 residues. The CDR3: CASSSTPGQGGVRRKLFF. CDR3 DNA sequence: TGTGCCAGCAGTTCTACCCCGGGACAGGGAGGGGTAAGGCGAAAACTGTTTTTT.

V is TRBV5-1 and J is TRBJ1-5; the match to TRBD1 covers 7 bases. The CDR3 loop spans 14 amino acids. J lost 5 bases, V lost 2 bases, and 4 bases had no gene match. Per germline, CDR1 SGHRS and CDR2 YFSETQ. The CDR3 DNA sequence: TGCGCCAGCAGCTTTACTACAGGGGATCAGCCCCAGCATTTT. This sequence encodes CASSFTTGDQPQHF.

The CDR3 coding sequence is TGTGCCTGGAGTCTCGATAGAACCCCCACTACCAATGAGCAGTTCTTC. Residues: CAWSLDRTPTTNEQFF. The chain is built from TRBV30 and TRBJ2-1; D is uncertain. CDR3 size: 16 residues. Germline V lookup: CDR1 GTSNPN, CDR2 SVGIG (reference sequence). Trimming stripped 2 bases from V and 6 bases from J, with 20 bases between.

The chain combines TRBV18 with TRBJ1-5; D is perhaps TRBD1 (5 bases). Trimming pared 6 bases from V and 9 bases from J, leaving 12 bases between. The CDR3 covers 12 residues. The germline gives CDR1 KGHSH, CDR2 LQKENI. CDR3 bases: TGTGCCAGCTCGGGGGATAAGGGGCCCCAGCATTTT. Translated, it gives CASSGDKGPQHF.

This chain links TRBV20-1 with TRBJ2-2; possibly TRBD2 for D (6 bases). The germline gives CDR1 DFQATT, CDR2 SNEGSKA (reference sequence). The V and J ends lost 3 bases and 4 bases respectively, with 12 bases between them. The CDR3 consists of 14 residues. In DNA form, the CDR3 reads TGCAGTGCTAGTTTGGAGGGACGCACCGGGGAGCTGTTTTTT. This translates into CSASLEGRTGELFF.

The chain carries TRBV9 and TRBJ1-1; a possible D gene is TRBD1 (6 bases). CDR3 size: 17 residues. CDR1 and CDR2 from the germline V gene are SGDLS and YYNGEE. Trimming removed 0 bases at V and 0 bases at J, with 15 bases between. This CDR3 is CASSVEGETGLNTEAFF. The CDR3 DNA follows: TGTGCCAGCAGCGTAGAGGGGGAGACAGGCTTGAACACTGAAGCTTTCTTT.

This chain links TRBV9 with TRBJ1-1, with D perhaps matching TRBD1 (6 bases). Between the trimmed V and J ends, which lost 0 bases and 5 bases, there was a span of 14 bases. CDR1 and CDR2 (germline): SGDLS, YYNGEE. The CDR3 consists of 15 residues. This CDR3 reads CASSVGGTSGTEAFF. The CDR3 coding sequence is TGTGCCAGCAGCGTAGGGGGGACATCTGGGACTGAAGCTTTCTTT.

This chain joins TRBV5-4 and TRBJ2-3; a weak D match, TRBD2 (5 bases). CDR1 is SGHNT, CDR2 YYREEE, per germline (reference sequence). V lost 1 base to trimming and J lost 5 bases, with 14 bases between them. The CDR3 spans 15 residues. CDR3: CASSLNQRGGDTQYF. Here the CDR3 DNA reads TGTGCCAGCAGCTTGAATCAGCGCGGAGGAGATACGCAGTATTTT. Looking up the rest from reference TRBV5-4 and TRBJ2-3 gives the full variable domain: ETGVTQSPTHLIKTRGQQVTLRCSSQSGHNTVSWYQQALGQGPQFIFQYYREEENGRGNFPPRFSGLQFPNYSSELNVNALELDDSALYLCASSLNQRGGDTQYFGPGTRLTVL.

The CDR3 region has the DNA TGTGCCAGCAGTTTACGTCGGGAGACTGAAGCTTTCTTT. Translated: CASSLRRETEAFF. The rearrangement links TRBV12-3 or TRBV12-4 to TRBJ1-1, with D uncertain. There are 13 residues in the CDR3. The V end lost 2 bases, the J end lost 5 bases, and 9 bases lay between the germline ends.

The chain has TRBV7-2 and TRBJ2-7, with D perhaps TRBD2 (7 bases). The CDR3 runs 16 residues. The germline CDR1 and CDR2 sequences are SGHTA and FQGNSA. Trimming pared 5 bases from V and 0 bases from J, leaving 17 bases between. The DNA for the CDR3 is TGTGCCAGCAGCGCCCAGGGAGGGGGTAGCTCCTACGAGCAGTACTTC. This translates into CASSAQGGGSSYEQYF. Full variable domain (missing parts from reference TRBV7-2 and TRBJ2-7): GAGVSQSPSNKVTEKGKDVELRCDPISGHTALYWYRQSLGQGLEFLIYFQGNSAPDKSGLPSDRFSAERTGGSVSTLTIQRTQQEDSAVYLCASSAQGGGSSYEQYFGPGTRLTVT.

V gene TRBV10-3 combines with J gene TRBJ2-5; 8 nucleotides align to TRBD1. The junction had 7 bases not matched to a gene; V was cut back by 7 bases and J by 3 bases. This CDR3 comprises 14 residues. The germline gives CDR1 ENHRY, CDR2 SYGVKD. The CDR3: CAIKASGGEETQYF. The CDR3 nucleotides are TGTGCCATCAAGGCATCAGGGGGCGAAGAGACCCAGTACTTC.

This chain links TRBV24-1 with TRBJ2-7; D might be TRBD1 (5 bases). The CDR3 is 13 amino acids. From germline, CDR1 is KGHDR and CDR2 SFDVKD. V was pared by 4 bases and J by 5 bases, with 11 bases between. The CDR3 here is CATSEGALHEQYF. The DNA for the CDR3 is TGTGCCACCAGTGAAGGGGCTCTCCACGAGCAGTACTTC.

This chain connects TRBV2 to TRBJ1-5, with a possible D match to TRBD1 (6 bases). Germline V gene lookup returns CDR1 SNHLY and CDR2 FYNNEI. V was clipped by 7 bases and J by 1 base, with 14 bases between them. This CDR3 has 15 amino acids. In DNA form, the CDR3 reads TGTGCCAGCAAGGGGGGCTGGTCGAGCAATCAGCCCCAGCATTTT. Translating it yields CASKGGWSSNQPQHF.

This sequence joins TRBV12-3 or TRBV12-4 and TRBJ1-1; the D gene is possibly TRBD1 (6 bases). This CDR3 has 11 amino acids. V shed 6 bases and J shed 6 bases, with 8 bases lying between them. The CDR3 DNA reads TGTGCCAGCAGCAGGGGCCCTGAAGCTTTCTTT. Its protein product is CASSRGPEAFF.

The chain is built from TRBV29-1 and TRBJ2-7, with 7 bases matching TRBD1. CDR1 is SQVTM, CDR2 ANQGSEA, per germline. Trimming cost V 1 base and J 0 bases; bases outside gene matches: 15. CDR3 length: 18 residues. CDR3 residues: CSVEAPPLLGQSSYEQYF. The DNA for the CDR3 is TGCAGCGTTGAAGCCCCCCCGTTGTTGGGACAGAGCTCCTACGAGCAGTACTTC.

The chain combines TRBV6-5 with TRBJ1-2, with D tentatively TRBD1 (5 bases). CDR1 MNHEY and CDR2 SVGAGI come from the germline V gene. CDR3 length: 14 amino acids. V lost 2 bases and J lost 4, with 11 bases in between. In DNA form, the CDR3 reads TGTGCCAGCAGTTACGCACTTAGGGGCTATGGCTACACCTTC. Translation gives CASSYALRGYGYTF.

J is TRBJ2-7 and V is TRBV29-1; the D is unclear. CDR1 is SQVTM and CDR2 is ANQGSEA in the germline V gene. V lost 7 bases and J lost 1, with 17 bases in between. The CDR3 consists of 14 residues. CDR3 bases: TGCAGCGCCCGTGCAACCCGAAGGTCCTACGAGCAGTACTTC. Protein product: CSARATRRSYEQYF.

The chain is built from TRBV6-5 and TRBJ1-1, with D unresolved. Germline assignment: CDR1 MNHEY and CDR2 SVGAGI. Trimming removed 7 bases at V and 5 bases at J, with 14 bases between. The CDR3 totals 13 residues. The CDR3 loop reads CASTLVRGTEAFF. The DNA for the CDR3 is TGTGCCAGCACTCTTGTACGGGGAACTGAAGCTTTCTTT.

The chain couples TRBV10-3 to TRBJ2-2; tentatively, D is TRBD1 (7 bases). In germline, CDR1 is ENHRY, CDR2 SYGVKD. The ends were cut back, 6 bases at V and 6 bases at J, with 17 bases in the middle. CDR3 size: 15 residues. As DNA, the CDR3 is TGTGCCATCAGGCCAGGGGGTGGAGGGTCCGGGGAGCTGTTTTTT. The encoded protein is CAIRPGGGGSGELFF.

This chain joins TRBV5-1 and TRBJ2-5, with D hard to call. Looked up from germline, CDR1 is SGHRS and CDR2 is YFSETQ. V lost 0 bases to trimming and J lost 3 bases, with 6 bases between them. This CDR3 region has 13 residues. The CDR3 DNA sequence: TGCGCCAGCAGCTTGGTTGTGGAAGAGACCCAGTACTTC. Its translation is CASSLVVEETQYF.

This clone was observed a few times. The chain employs TRBV6-4 and TRBJ2-2; 8 bases fit TRBD1. Per the germline V gene, CDR1 is MRHNA and CDR2 is SNTAGT. The CDR3 loop spans 15 amino acids. V dropped 6 bases and J dropped 3; count of bases not matched to a gene: 6. This chain's CDR3 is CASSKQGGDTGELFF. The CDR3 DNA reads TGTGCCAGCAGCAAACAGGGGGGAGACACCGGGGAGCTGTTTTTT.

The V gene is TRBV4-2, the J gene TRBJ1-2, with D tentatively TRBD1 (6 bases). V was trimmed by 5 bases and J by 6 bases, leaving 13 bases between them. In germline, CDR1 is LGHNA, CDR2 YNFKEQ. The CDR3 is 13 amino acids. The CDR3 sequence is CASSLQGTNGYTF. As DNA, the CDR3 is TGTGCCAGCAGCTTACAGGGAACAAATGGCTACACCTTC.

The V and J genes are TRBV28 and TRBJ1-6, with 10 bases that match TRBD1. The CDR3 runs 13 residues. Germline V gene lookup returns CDR1 MDHEN and CDR2 SYDVKM. V shed 8 bases and J 7 bases; nucleotides not matched to a gene: 2. The CDR3 loop reads CASLDRGNSPLHF. The DNA for the CDR3 is TGTGCCAGCTTGGACAGGGGGAATTCACCCCTCCACTTT.

The gene calls are TRBV6-5 and TRBJ1-5, with a weak D call TRBD1 (6 bases). CDR1 is MNHEY and CDR2 is SVGAGI in the germline V gene. Trimming stripped 7 bases from V and 1 base from J, with 8 bases between. This CDR3 region has 13 residues. CDR3 in amino acids: CASKTGSNQPQHF. In DNA, the CDR3 is TGTGCCAGCAAAACAGGGAGCAATCAGCCCCAGCATTTT.

The gene calls are TRBV19 and TRBJ2-3; 7 nucleotides line up with TRBD1. The CDR3 totals 15 residues. Germline CDR1 LNHDA, CDR2 SQIVND (reference sequence). Unmatched junction bases numbered 5, after V lost 5 bases and J lost 0 bases. The CDR3 DNA reads as TGTGCCAGTAGTCCTCGGGACAGAAGCACAGATACGCAGTATTTT. Amino acids: CASSPRDRSTDTQYF. Full variable domain (rest looked up from reference TRBV19 and TRBJ2-3): DGGITQSPKYLFRKEGQNVTLSCEQNLNHDAMYWYRQDPGQGLRLIYYSQIVNDFQKGDIAEGYSVSREKKESFPLTVTSAQKNPTAFYLCASSPRDRSTDTQYFGPGTRLTVL.

The CDR3, as DNA: TGTGCCAGCAGTCCCGACCTGACAGTGAGCCTGGGCTACACCTTC. Its protein is CASSPDLTVSLGYTF. The J gene is TRBJ1-2, the V gene TRBV6-5; D is perhaps TRBD1 (5 bases). This CDR3 region has 15 residues. V was trimmed by 5 bases and J by 8 bases, leaving 21 bases between them. Germline CDR1 reads MNHEY; CDR2 reads SVGAGI.

In DNA form, the CDR3 reads TGTGCCAGTAGCCCCTTAGAGGTTCGTCGTGTGCAGTTCTTC. Translated, it gives CASSPLEVRRVQFF. The gene calls are TRBV19 and TRBJ2-1; D is undetermined. Germline lookup yields CDR1 LNHDA and CDR2 SQIVND (reference sequence). V lost 6 bases to trimming and J lost 12 bases, with 21 bases between them. This CDR3 is built from 14 residues.

Note on this clone: Other DNA sequences from this sample encode an identical CDR3 as well. The J gene is TRBJ2-1, the V gene TRBV6-4, with 8 bases lining up with TRBD2. The CDR3 is made up of 15 amino acids. Germline V gene sequence: CDR1 MRHNA, CDR2 SNTAGT. Trimming cost V 0 bases and J 4 bases; bases outside gene matches: 2. In nucleotides, the CDR3 is TGTGCCAGCAGTGACTCTGCGGGAGGATACAATGAGCAGTTCTTC. Translation gives CASSDSAGGYNEQFF.

J is TRBJ2-5 and V is TRBV28; D is unresolved. The CDR3 consists of 13 residues. Germline CDR1 is MDHEN and CDR2 is SYDVKM. The V end was cut by 4 bases, the J end by 4 bases, with 10 bases between. CDR3 DNA sequence: TGTGCCAGCAGTTCCCGGCCCCGAGAGACCCAGTACTTC. This gives the protein CASSSRPRETQYF.

This clone was picked up one time. The chain has TRBV4-3 and TRBJ1-5, with 7 bases aligning to TRBD1. Unmatched junction bases numbered 5, after V lost 0 bases and J lost 3 bases. This CDR3 region has 16 residues. Per germline, CDR1 LGHNA and CDR2 YSLEER. As DNA, the CDR3 is TGCGCCAGCAGCCAAGATTCGGGACAGCCCAATCAGCCCCAGCATTTT. Its translation is CASSQDSGQPNQPQHF.

This clone has more than one count but fewer than ten. The CDR3 DNA sequence: TGTGCCAGCAGGGGGTTTCAACAGCCCCAGCATTTT. It yields the protein CASRGFQQPQHF. V usage is TRBV6-5 and J usage is TRBJ1-5; D remains unclear. The CDR3 length is 12 residues. CDR1 and CDR2 (germline): MNHEY, SVGAGI. V lost 6 bases to trimming and J lost 7 bases, with 10 bases between them.

This clone has only a few counts. The chain couples TRBV7-9 to TRBJ1-5; 10 nucleotides align to TRBD1. Unmatched junction bases numbered 8, after V lost 0 bases and J lost 3 bases. This CDR3 is built from 18 residues. Germline CDR1 SEHNR, CDR2 FQNEAQ (reference sequence). The CDR3 DNA sequence: TGTGCCAGCAGCTTAGCGCCCCCCGGGACAGGGGTCAATCAGCCCCAGCATTTT. Protein product: CASSLAPPGTGVNQPQHF.